This TCR beta chain was found in a study of T-cell memory formation after mild COVID-19. Study observations and caveats: Some SARS-CoV-2-responding clones were already detected in memory before infection. Still unconfirmed is whether the second-wave clones peaking on day 37 recognized SARS-CoV-2.

Barcoded TCR alpha and TCR beta cDNA libraries with UMIs came from 5'RACE using constant-segment primers. MiXCR was run by TCRdb on the 5' RACE reads, yielding one entry per CDR3 protein. The sample yields roughly 170,000 distinct CDR3 sequences, around 18% seen once. This CDR3 has 10 residues. Trimming cost V 4 bases and J 6 bases, with 7 bases left between them. Germline lookup yields CDR1 DFQATT and CDR2 SNEGSKA (reference sequence). For this clonotype: As yet, its antigen is unknown.

The sequence was collected from a man aged 18 to 29 who had mild COVID-19 (a few samples of this study predate the infection). Cell type and time point are not known. The rearrangement links TRBV20-1 to TRBJ2-7, with D perhaps assigned TRBD1 or TRBD2 (5 bases each). The sequencing input was PBMCs or a T cell subset sorted from them (not recorded which). The CDR3 DNA reads TGCAGTGCTATTGGGGGCGAGCAGTACTTC. The encoded protein is CSAIGGEQYF.